Listed here are 2 T cell receptor beta chains from one sample, sequenced in a study of T-cell memory formation after mild COVID-19. TCRdb re-called the 5' RACE reads with MiXCR, one entry per CDR3 protein. Of just over 60,000 distinct CDR3 sequences in the sample, 9% to 9.5% are singletons; the top ten hold about 1.1%. The sample was PBMCs or a T cell subset sorted from them (not recorded which). These receptors came from a man aged 18 to 30 who had mild COVID-19 (a few samples of this study predate the infection). Cell type and time point are not known.

The CDR3 region has the DNA TGTGCCAGCAGCCCCGGAGGGGCGGGGGGCCAAGAGACCCAGTACTTC. Amino acids: CASSPGGAGGQETQYF. The rearrangement joins TRBV11-3 to TRBJ2-5; the match to TRBD2 covers 8 bases. Germline lookup yields CDR1 SGHNT and CDR2 YENEEA. The CDR3 has 16 amino acids. V shed 5 bases and J 1 base; nucleotides not matched to a gene: 9.

This clonotype was seen more than once but under ten times. The CDR3 spells CASSYSYWNSGQNEKLFF. The CDR3, as DNA: TGTGCCAGCAGTTACTCATATTGGAACTCGGGACAGAATGAAAAACTGTTTTTT. The V and J genes are TRBV6-2 or TRBV6-3 and TRBJ1-4, with 7 bases lining up with TRBD1. V lost 0 bases to trimming and J lost 5 bases; unmatched junction nucleotides: 12. The germline CDR1 and CDR2 sequences are MNHEY and SVGEGT. The CDR3 totals 18 residues.